This TCR beta chain originates from a study of blood T cell repertoires in COVID-19. Study in general: Acute and convalescent COVID-19 specimens originated in the United States, Italy and Spain. Sources were T cells, B-cell-depleted T cells, or PBMCs; the material itself was cDNA or gDNA.

Trimming cost V 6 bases and J 7 bases, with 18 bases left between them. CDR3 length: 14 amino acids. From germline, CDR1 is LNHDA and CDR2 SQIVND (reference sequence). Per the study methods: Estimation of nucleated cell counts relied on the amplification of reference gene primers. The method was immunoSEQ multiplex PCR; TCRdb's version includes in-frame clones alone and lacks a portion of them. V and J calls and clone size follow that table, whereas D and trimming were derived from the DNA. This table has about 100,000 clones, approximately 86% appearing once. The sample consisted of peripheral blood. The TCR comes from a man at least 80 years old with active or convalescent COVID-19. The chain uses TRBV19 and TRBJ1-1; the D gene is possibly TRBD1 (6 bases). The chain's CDR3 is CASSDRTEEHEAFF. The CDR3 DNA reads TGTGCCAGTAGCGACAGGACAGAGGAACATGAAGCTTTCTTT.